These T cell receptor beta chains were read from a single sample in a study of cytomegalovirus exposure and HLA in healthy donors. Produced via immunoSEQ multiplex PCR; TCRdb's table is partial and in-frame only. The profile covers approximately 110,000 clones, with more than 60% appearing a single time and under 15% taken by the ten largest. The sample consisted of PBMCs. The receptors originated from a woman aged 60-70 years in good health and CMV-seropositive. Each CDR3 is given with its conserved first and last residue. D genes are given only for firm matches. The listing skips clone size in some rows; elsewhere it reads once, few, many or a size class.

CATSRRILTEAFF | TRBV15 | - | TRBJ1-1 | -
CASTRHDGNTIYF | TRBV6-5 | - | TRBJ1-3 | -
CAISATGSSYNEQFF | TRBV10-3 | - | TRBJ2-1 | TRBD1
CASRRTTDPNYGYTF | TRBV7-6 | - | TRBJ1-2 | -
CAIGGTANTGELFF | TRBV4-1 | - | TRBJ2-2 | -
CASSFPLRTDTQYF | TRBV5-4 | - | TRBJ2-3 | -
CVSSFQRMQETQYF | TRBV5-1 | - | TRBJ2-5 | -
CASSPGQRYGYTF | TRBV7-9 | - | TRBJ1-2 | TRBD1
CASSPGGWSSYEQYF | TRBV14 | - | TRBJ2-7 | TRBD1
CASSPKTGYEQYF | TRBV18 | - | TRBJ2-7 | TRBD1
CASTLGGVWSYEQYF | TRBV6-1 | - | TRBJ2-7 | TRBD2
CASSQDSGQAYEQYF | TRBV4-1 | - | TRBJ2-7 | -
CASSSIKGQINSPLHF | TRBV7-9 | - | TRBJ1-6 | TRBD1
CASSLRGGGANTQYF | TRBV7-2 | - | TRBJ2-3 | TRBD2
CASSLASGQLTEAFF | TRBV5-4 | once | TRBJ1-1 | TRBD1
CASSPLGGVRSYEQYF | TRBV5-4 | - | TRBJ2-7 | TRBD2
CAWRRGLHSIPNTEAFF | TRBV30 | few | TRBJ1-1 | -
CASSQGTSGPGEQYF | TRBV4-1 | - | TRBJ2-7 | TRBD2
CASSYLQGDYNEQFF | TRBV5-1 | - | TRBJ2-1 | TRBD1
CASSPRQGISGNTIYF | TRBV18 | - | TRBJ1-3 | -
CASSVRSGGQETQYF | TRBV2 | - | TRBJ2-5 | TRBD2
CATSRGTLAGVGYNEQFF | TRBV15 | few | TRBJ2-1 | TRBD2
CASSYSPGAQETQYF | TRBV6-5 | - | TRBJ2-5 | -
CASSMGTRGEQYF | TRBV7-8 | - | TRBJ2-7 | -
CASSSQGAHTEAFF | TRBV7-9 | - | TRBJ1-1 | TRBD1